This TCR beta chain was observed in a study of early T cells in non-severe SARS-CoV-2 infection. Attachment of unique molecular identifiers to individual cDNA molecules was performed. Each CDR3 protein is one row after TCRdb ran MiXCR on the 5' RACE reads. The sample includes around 30,000 distinct CDR3 sequences, 5.7% of them seen just once. This clonotype has a handful of counts. The sample was whole blood. The receptor comes from an adult who was a healthcare worker with PCR-confirmed SARS-CoV-2 infection or an uninfected control (not recorded which).

This CDR3 reads CASTGRKSGQPQHF. In nucleotides, the CDR3 is TGTGCCAGCACGGGCAGGAAAAGCGGGCAGCCCCAGCATTTT. The chain carries TRBV2 and TRBJ1-5; no definite D call. The germline gives CDR1 SNHLY, CDR2 FYNNEI. This CDR3 is built from 14 residues. The ends were cut back, 7 bases at V and 7 bases at J, with 17 bases in the middle.